This T cell receptor (beta chain) originates from a study of blood T cell repertoires in COVID-19. Authors' methods: Estimation of nucleated cell counts relied on the amplification of reference gene primers. TCRdb's table, derived via immunoSEQ multiplex PCR, lists solely in-frame clones and lacks some. V and J calls and clone size come straight from that table; D and trimming were deduced from the DNA. The sample carries 190,000 or so clones, 82% recorded once. Germline CDR1 is SGHTA and CDR2 is FQGNSA. This CDR3 contains 15 residues. Trimming took 5 bases from V and 8 from J, leaving 16 bases between them.

This receptor was taken from a human donor with acute or convalescent COVID-19. The donor label of this sample is uncertain. The chain recombines TRBV7-2 with TRBJ1-6; maybe TRBD1 (5 bases). Sequencing used peripheral blood. The CDR3 loop reads CASSATGTGDSPLHF. CDR3 DNA: TGTGCCAGCAGCGCAACCGGGACTGGGGATTCACCCCTCCACTTT.